The rows below give T cell receptor beta chains drawn from one sample of a study of T cell responses to AZD1222 COVID-19 vaccine. The table came from immunoSEQ multiplex PCR; TCRdb's copy has only in-frame clones and leaves some out. The table has roughly 120,000 clones, about 86% seen once. The sample was peripheral blood, taken 28 days after the second AZD1222 dose. The origin of the receptors is an adult who received the AZD1222 COVID-19 vaccine. CDR3s include the opening cysteine and the closing phenylalanine or tryptophan. D genes are given only for firm matches. Size is omitted from some rows. Given values are once, few, many or a class for expanded clones.

TRBJ2-1,NA,TRBV7-9,TRBD2,TGTGCCAGCAGCTTATCTAGCGGGAGGGCGTATGAGCAGTTCTTC,CASSLSSGRAYEQFF
TRBJ1-5,NA,TRBV4-1,NA,TGCGCCAGCAGCCAAGGACCCCCCAACTCCGAGGGCAATCAGCCCCAGCATTTT,CASSQGPPNSEGNQPQHF
TRBJ2-7,once,TRBV28,TRBD1,TGTGCCAGCGCAGACAGGGTTGGGCAGTACTTC,CASADRVGQYF
TRBJ1-5,NA,TRBV5-6,TRBD1,TGTGCCAGCAGCTTGTGGGGGACAGGGGGAAATCAGCCCCAGCATTTT,CASSLWGTGGNQPQHF
TRBJ2-5,NA,TRBV4-3,TRBD2,TGCGCCAGCAGCCCCGGGACTAGCGGGGATGTGGAGACCCAGTACTTC,CASSPGTSGDVETQYF
TRBJ2-1,once,TRBV5-1,TRBD2,TGCGCCAGCAGCTTTAATAGCGGGAGCTCCTACAATGAGCAGTTCTTC,CASSFNSGSSYNEQFF
TRBJ2-3,NA,TRBV24-1,NA,TGTGCCACCAGTGATTTGGAGTTTGGGGGGAGAGATACGCAGTATTTT,CATSDLEFGGRDTQYF
TRBJ1-2,once,TRBV29-1,NA,TGCAGCGTTGAGGAGGGGCCTCGGGGCTACACCTTC,CSVEEGPRGYTF
TRBJ1-6,many,TRBV5-3,NA,TGTGCCAGAAGCTGGACTCCAGGGGCCCCCCTCCACTTT,CARSWTPGAPLHF
TRBJ1-5,NA,TRBV24-1,NA,TGTGCCACCAGTAACGGCCGAAGCGATAATCAGCCCCAGCATTTT,CATSNGRSDNQPQHF
TRBJ1-1,NA,TRBV11-2,NA,TGTGCCAGCAGCCCGAGACGTAATAGGCACACTGAAGCTTTCTTT,CASSPRRNRHTEAFF
TRBJ2-2,NA,TRBV7-9,NA,TGTGCCAGCAGCTCCACATGGACCGGGGAGCTGTTTTTT,CASSSTWTGELFF
TRBJ1-2,NA,TRBV29-1,TRBD1,TGCAGCGTTCTACCCCAAGTGAGGGGGCGTTACACCTTC,CSVLPQVRGRYTF
TRBJ2-5,once,TRBV7-2,TRBD1,TGTGCCAGCAGCGAAGGGACAGGGAGGGAGACCCAGTACTTC,CASSEGTGRETQYF
TRBJ2-7,NA,TRBV21-1,NA,TGTGCCAGCAGCAAAGAGCTGGGAGGGATATGCGAGCAGTACTTC,CASSKELGGICEQYF
TRBJ2-7,NA,TRBV9,NA,TGTGCCAGCAGCGCAAAGTTGGCTAGGGCAGGGCCAGCCTACGAGCAGTACTTC,CASSAKLARAGPAYEQYF
TRBJ2-1,NA,TRBV7-9,NA,TGTGCCAGCAGCTTATCTGATAATGAGCAGTTCTTC,CASSLSDNEQFF
TRBJ2-7,NA,TRBV9,NA,TGTGCCAGCAGCGTAAATGACAGCCCCTACGAGCAGTACTTC,CASSVNDSPYEQYF